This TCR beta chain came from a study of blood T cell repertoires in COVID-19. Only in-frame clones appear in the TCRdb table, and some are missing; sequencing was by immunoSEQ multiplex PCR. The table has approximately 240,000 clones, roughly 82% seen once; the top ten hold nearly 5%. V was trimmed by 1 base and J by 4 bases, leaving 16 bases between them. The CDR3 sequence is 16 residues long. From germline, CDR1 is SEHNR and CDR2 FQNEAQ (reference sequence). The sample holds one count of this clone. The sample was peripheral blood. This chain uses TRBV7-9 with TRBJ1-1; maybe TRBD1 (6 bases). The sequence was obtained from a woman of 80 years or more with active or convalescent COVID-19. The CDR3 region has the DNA TGTGCCAGCAGCTTAGTATTCGACAGGTCAGGCACTGAAGCTTTCTTT. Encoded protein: CASSLVFDRSGTEAFF.